These 27 T cell receptor beta chains came from one sample sequenced in a study of regulatory T cells in long-lasting Graves disease. Investigators prepared the TCR beta libraries by applying iRepertoire HTBI primers and Arm-PCR of CDR3 regions. TCRdb independently ran MiXCR on the multiplex PCR reads; one entry per CDR3 protein. This table holds roughly 520,000 distinct CDR3 sequences, about 11% found once. As for time point: newly diagnosed GD, antithyroid drugs for less than 3 months. The TCR library was made from RNA extracted from PBMCs. The sample also formed part of further work on T cells in Graves' hyperthyroidism and ophthalmopathy.

This specimen consisted of peripheral blood mononuclear cells (PBMCs), obtained at new diagnosis, from a patient treated with antithyroid drugs. These receptors originate from a woman in her thirties with Graves disease.

There are many counts of this clonotype. The chain couples TRBV5-1 to TRBJ1-1, with D perhaps matching TRBD1 (5 bases). The CDR3 totals 17 residues. Trimming stripped 4 bases from V and 0 bases from J, with 19 bases between. Germline lookup yields CDR1 SGHRS and CDR2 YFSETQ. The CDR3 sequence: CASSPRGTQVVNTEAFF. CDR3 nucleotide sequence: TGCGCCAGCAGCCCTCGGGGCACCCAAGTGGTGAACACTGAAGCTTTCTTT.

This clonotype was counted ten times or more. The chain couples TRBV7-9 to TRBJ2-1; D is unresolved. With 1 base removed from V and 6 bases from J, the gap between germline ends came to 10 bases. Germline loops: CDR1 SEHNR, CDR2 FQNEAQ (reference sequence). This CDR3 is 14 amino acids long. CDR3 residues: CASSLVPIANEQFF. The CDR3 DNA follows: TGTGCCAGCAGCTTAGTTCCCATTGCCAATGAGCAGTTCTTC.

The table lists this clonotype with many counts. The chain couples TRBV19 to TRBJ2-1; no firm D call. V gave up 4 bases and J gave up 7 bases, with 23 bases separating them. CDR3 length equals 17 residues. Germline V lookup: CDR1 LNHDA, CDR2 SQIVND (reference sequence). Written as DNA, the CDR3 is TGTGCCAGTAGTAGTCTCTCTTCTCGAGCATTTGGGAATGAGCAGTTCTTC. Protein product: CASSSLSSRAFGNEQFF.

This clonotype has at least ten counts. Written as DNA, the CDR3 is TGTGCCAGCAGCTCCAGAGCGGGAAGCAATTGGGAGACCCAGTACTTC. Its protein product is CASSSRAGSNWETQYF. This chain links TRBV11-2 with TRBJ2-5; TRBD2 aligns across 7 bases. V lost 4 bases to trimming and J lost 5 bases; unmatched junction nucleotides: 13. The CDR3 is 16 amino acids. Per germline, CDR1 SGHAT and CDR2 FQNNGV. The whole variable domain, remainder taken from reference TRBV11-2 and TRBJ2-5, is EAGVAQSPRYKIIEKRQSVAFWCNPISGHATLYWYQQILGQGPKLLIQFQNNGVVDDSQLPKDRFSAERLKGVDSTLKIQPAKLEDSAVYLCASSSRAGSNWETQYFGPGTRLLVL.

This clonotype showed up just a few times. The V call is TRBV7-2, the J call TRBJ1-5, with 9 bases fitting TRBD1. Trimming at V came to 5 bases and at J to 1 base, leaving 6 bases not matched to a gene. The CDR3 extends over 16 amino acids. Germline V gene data show CDR1 as SGHTA and CDR2 as FQGNSA. CDR3 bases: TGTGCCAGCAGCCCTGACAGGGGGGAAAGCAATCAGCCCCAGCATTTT. Protein product: CASSPDRGESNQPQHF.

The rearrangement joins TRBV4-1 to TRBJ1-5; D not certain. The CDR3 consists of 15 residues. CDR1 is MGHRA, CDR2 YSYEKL, per germline. The ends were cut back, 1 base at V and 7 bases at J, with 14 bases in the middle. The CDR3 reads CASSQAGSGGQPQHF. In DNA form, the CDR3 reads TGCGCCAGCAGCCAAGCGGGATCCGGTGGGCAGCCCCAGCATTTT.

The V call is TRBV30, the J call TRBJ1-5, with D maybe TRBD1 (6 bases). CDR1 is GTSNPN, CDR2 SVGIG, per germline (reference sequence). The CDR3 has 14 residues. The V end lost 2 bases, the J end lost 4 bases, and 12 bases lay between the germline ends. The CDR3 protein is CAWSLQGGNQPQHF. In nucleotides, the CDR3 is TGTGCCTGGAGTTTACAGGGTGGGAATCAGCCCCAGCATTTT.

This clonotype was detected a few times. This chain links TRBV28 with TRBJ2-1; 13 bases line up with TRBD2. Germline-derived CDR1 and CDR2 are MDHEN and SYDVKM. This CDR3 comprises 15 residues. The V segment lost 6 bases and the J segment 7 bases; nucleotides outside the gene matches: 6. DNA of the CDR3: TGTGCCAGCAGACCCGGGACTAGCGGGGCGAATGAGCAGTTCTTC. It encodes CASRPGTSGANEQFF.

This clonotype was counted many times. V and J are TRBV7-2 and TRBJ2-3; 8 bases are a match to TRBD2. The J segment lost 6 bases and the V segment lost 3 bases, leaving 14 bases of the junction unmatched. Germline assignment: CDR1 SGHTA and CDR2 FQGNSA. The CDR3 extends over 17 amino acids. Written as DNA, the CDR3 is TGTGCCAGCAGCTTGGATCCGGGACTAGTCTCGGTGGATACGCAGTATTTT. This sequence encodes CASSLDPGLVSVDTQYF. Drawing the rest from reference TRBV7-2 and TRBJ2-3, the complete variable domain is GAGVSQSPSNKVTEKGKDVELRCDPISGHTALYWYRQSLGQGLEFLIYFQGNSAPDKSGLPSDRFSAERTGGSVSTLTIQRTQQEDSAVYLCASSLDPGLVSVDTQYFGPGTRLTVL.

This clonotype has more than one count but fewer than ten. V and J are TRBV6-5 and TRBJ1-2; possible D gene TRBD1, 5 bases. The V and J ends lost 0 bases and 5 bases respectively, with 13 bases between them. Per the germline V gene, CDR1 is MNHEY and CDR2 is SVGAGI. This CDR3 is 15 amino acids long. The CDR3 DNA reads as TGTGCCAGCAGTTACTCGGGGGACGGTTTATATGGCTACACCTTC. Its translation: CASSYSGDGLYGYTF.

At least ten counts were recorded for this clonotype. V gene TRBV7-8 combines with J gene TRBJ2-7; 8 positions agree with TRBD1. Germline-derived CDR1 and CDR2 are SGHVS and FQNEAQ. V lost 3 bases to trimming and J lost 4 bases; unmatched junction nucleotides: 20. The CDR3 has 19 amino acids. The CDR3 DNA reads as TGTGCCAGCAGCTTTGTTGACCACAGAAAGGACAGGGTTCGGTACGAGCAGTACTTC. This codes for CASSFVDHRKDRVRYEQYF. The whole variable domain, filled in from reference TRBV7-8 and TRBJ2-7, reads GAGVSQSPRYKVAKRGQDVALRCDPISGHVSLFWYQQALGQGPEFLTYFQNEAQLDKSGLPSDRFFAERPEGSVSTLKIQRTQQEDSAVYLCASSFVDHRKDRVRYEQYFGPGTRLTVT.

In regard to this clonotype: Mismatch with germline at one junction end may stem from a read error. The CDR3 nucleotides are TGTGCCACCAGTGACCGGGACTCCTTCGAGCAGTACTTC. The encoded protein is CATSDRDSFEQYF. This rearrangement joins TRBV24-1 to TRBJ2-7; D may be TRBD2 (6 bases). The CDR3 runs 13 residues. The germline gives CDR1 KGHDR, CDR2 SFDVKD.

In its sample, this clonotype was seen many times. The chain uses TRBV12-3 or TRBV12-4 and TRBJ2-7; 7 nucleotides line up with TRBD2. J lost 6 bases, V lost 3 bases, and 11 bases had no gene match. The CDR3 is 15 amino acids. CDR3 in DNA: TGTGCCAGCAGTTTGAATCGGGCTTGGGGGGGCGAGCAGTACTTC. This sequence encodes CASSLNRAWGGEQYF.

As concerns this clonotype: Given a much more abundant clone one base away, this may be a read error. The chain combines TRBV5-1 with TRBJ1-5; D call uncertain. This CDR3 is 15 amino acids long. Germline lookup yields CDR1 SGHRS and CDR2 YFSETQ. Here the CDR3 DNA reads TGCGCCAGCAGCTTGGGAGGGAGTCCGGATCAGCCCCAGCCTTTT. Protein sequence: CASSLGGSPDQPQPF. Based on the CDR3 plus reference TRBV5-1 and TRBJ1-5, the full variable domain is KAGVTQTPRYLIKTRGQQVTLSCSPISGHRSVSWYQQTPGQGLQFLFEYFSETQRNKGNFPGRFSGRQFSNSRSEMNVSTLELGDSALYLCASSLGGSPDQPQPFGDGTRLSIL.

This clonotype was counted at least ten times. The J gene is TRBJ2-5, the V gene TRBV3-1; D gene ambiguous. From germline, CDR1 is LGHDT and CDR2 YNNKEL (reference sequence). Deletions cut 0 bases from V and 1 base from J, with 9 bases between. The CDR3 totals 15 residues. The CDR3 DNA sequence: TGTGCCAGCAGCCAAGATCCGGCTAGCCAAGAGACCCAGTACTTC. Residues: CASSQDPASQETQYF.

Comments on this clonotype: A clone one base away is much larger, so this may be a read error. This rearrangement joins TRBV30 to TRBJ1-5, with 12 bases lining up with TRBD1. The CDR3 is 15 residues long. The germline gives CDR1 GTSNPN, CDR2 SVGIG (reference sequence). The CDR3 spells CAWSVRGQGAWPRHF. The CDR3 DNA reads as TGTGCCTGGAGTGTACGGGGACAGGGGGCATGGCCCCGGCATTTT.

This clonotype was seen a handful of times. The chain joins TRBV6-1 to TRBJ2-2, with D tentatively TRBD2 (6 bases). Looked up from germline, CDR1 is MNHNS and CDR2 is SASEGT. CDR3 length: 15 amino acids. V lost 6 bases, J lost 1 base, and 12 bases lay in between. DNA for the CDR3: TGTGCCAGCAGCGACGGAGGGAAGAACACCGGGGAGCTGTTTTTT. It encodes CASSDGGKNTGELFF.

This clonotype was seen ten or more times. This rearrangement joins TRBV20-1 to TRBJ1-1; D is undetermined. The CDR3 covers 13 residues. Germline-derived CDR1 and CDR2 are DFQATT and SNEGSKA (reference sequence). V was trimmed by 7 bases and J by 0 bases, leaving 12 bases between them. The CDR3 nucleotides read TGCAGTGGGGCGGAAGATTTGAACACTGAAGCTTTCTTT. Residues: CSGAEDLNTEAFF.

In regard to this clonotype: A read error may explain this, as a much larger clone is one base away. This chain uses TRBV20-1 with TRBJ2-7; D may be TRBD1 (5 bases). Germline CDR1 is DFQATT and CDR2 is SNEGSKA (reference sequence). The CDR3 loop spans 14 amino acids. V was clipped by 5 bases and J by 4 bases, with 18 bases between them. CDR3 nucleotide sequence: TGCAGTGCTGGGGCGCCCGAACGGGTATACGAGCAGTACTTC. Translation: CSAGAPERVYEQYF.

This clonotype has a count of ten or more. The rearrangement uses TRBV7-9 and TRBJ2-2; D is possibly TRBD1 (6 bases). CDR1 SEHNR and CDR2 FQNEAQ come from the germline V gene (reference sequence). V was pared by 5 bases and J by 3 bases, with 28 bases between. This CDR3 spans 20 amino acids. CDR3 nucleotides: TGTGCCAGCAGCCCCTTGAGGGGCAGGGGACGGGGAACCGACACCGGGGAGCTGTTTTTT. Translating gives CASSPLRGRGRGTDTGELFF.

This clonotype was seen at least ten times. V is TRBV27 and J is TRBJ1-5; D gene uncertain. V was pared by 6 bases and J by 2 bases, with 11 bases between. CDR1 and CDR2 from the germline V gene are MNHEY and SMNVEV (reference sequence). The length of the CDR3 is 14 residues. The CDR3 loop is CASSAGFGNQPQHF. CDR3 nucleotide sequence: TGTGCCAGCAGCGCAGGATTTGGCAATCAGCCCCAGCATTTT.

This clonotype was detected only a few times. J is TRBJ2-7 and V is TRBV5-1; the D call may be TRBD1 or TRBD2 (5 bases each). The germline V gene encodes CDR1 SGHRS and CDR2 YFSETQ. The CDR3 covers 17 residues. V was cut by 0 bases and J by 4 bases, with 20 bases left in between. The CDR3 reads CASSLEGPLPTEYEQYF. CDR3 DNA sequence: TGCGCCAGCAGCTTGGAGGGACCGCTACCCACTGAGTACGAGCAGTACTTC.

This clonotype showed up many times. V is TRBV10-2 and J is TRBJ1-1, with unresolved D. CDR3 length: 13 amino acids. CDR1 WSHSY and CDR2 SAAADI come from the germline V gene. V lost 4 bases and J lost 4, with 10 bases in between. The CDR3 loop reads CASSVSRSTEAFF. Written as DNA, the CDR3 is TGCGCCAGCAGTGTGTCTCGAAGCACTGAAGCTTTCTTT.

At least ten counts were recorded for this clonotype. The chain recombines TRBV20-1 with TRBJ2-1; 11 bases are shared with TRBD2. The CDR3 extends over 16 amino acids. V lost 3 bases and J lost 1; bases outside the gene matches: 5. Germline assignment: CDR1 DFQATT and CDR2 SNEGSKA (reference sequence). CDR3: CSASGPSGRSYNEQFF. DNA of the CDR3: TGCAGTGCTAGTGGCCCTAGCGGGAGGTCCTACAATGAGCAGTTCTTC.

This clonotype was seen repeatedly, ten times or more. V usage is TRBV29-1 and J usage is TRBJ1-4, with 9 positions matching TRBD1. Per germline, CDR1 SQVTM and CDR2 ANQGSEA. V trimming: 7 bases; J trimming: 6 bases; junction bases outside the gene matches: 6. The CDR3 consists of 13 residues. DNA for the CDR3: TGCAGCGCCAGGGACAGGGCTGATGAAAAACTGTTTTTT. This translates into CSARDRADEKLFF.

The gene calls are TRBV18 and TRBJ2-1, with 9 bases aligning to TRBD2. Germline trimming cut 2 bases from V and 3 bases from J; bases unmatched to any gene: 5. The CDR3 has 16 residues. Per the germline V gene, CDR1 is KGHSH and CDR2 is LQKENI. The CDR3 DNA sequence: TGTGCCAGCTCACCATCCGTAGCGGGAGACTACAATGAGCAGTTCTTC. Its translation is CASSPSVAGDYNEQFF.

This clonotype was seen repeatedly, ten times or more. The gene calls are TRBV6-2 or TRBV6-3 and TRBJ2-1, with D possibly TRBD2 on 5 matching bases. The CDR3 runs 12 residues. V was cut by 7 bases and J by 5 bases, with 9 bases left in between. Germline values: CDR1 MNHEY, CDR2 SVGEGT. The CDR3 nucleotides are TGTGCCAGCACGGAGGCCCACAATGAGCAGTTCTTC. This sequence encodes CASTEAHNEQFF.